This record looks at one T cell receptor beta chain sequence and its context. The antigen is undetermined. The CDR3 totals 14 residues. Germline values: CDR1 SEHNR, CDR2 FQNEAQ (reference sequence). Trimming left V 3 bases short and J 0 bases short, with 9 bases between. These data are taken from a study of T cells in Graves' hyperthyroidism and ophthalmopathy. Study observations and caveats: Median prediction lead before ophthalmopathy onset was six to eight months with the model.

RNA transcripts provided the source from which TCR beta CDR3 regions were amplified. The study used the HTBI primer set for a first-round RT-PCR of the TCR CDR3. Each CDR3 protein is one row after TCRdb ran MiXCR on the multiplex PCR reads. The sample carries hundreds of thousands of distinct CDR3 sequences, roughly 25% recorded once. Sequencing was carried out using blood. The chain recombines TRBV7-9 with TRBJ2-7, with D unclear. This TCR was recovered from a man aged 50 to 60 with Graves' hyperthyroidism. The CDR3 DNA follows: TGTGCCAGCAGCTTCGACTCGAGCTCCTACGAGCAGTACTTC. As protein: CASSFDSSSYEQYF.